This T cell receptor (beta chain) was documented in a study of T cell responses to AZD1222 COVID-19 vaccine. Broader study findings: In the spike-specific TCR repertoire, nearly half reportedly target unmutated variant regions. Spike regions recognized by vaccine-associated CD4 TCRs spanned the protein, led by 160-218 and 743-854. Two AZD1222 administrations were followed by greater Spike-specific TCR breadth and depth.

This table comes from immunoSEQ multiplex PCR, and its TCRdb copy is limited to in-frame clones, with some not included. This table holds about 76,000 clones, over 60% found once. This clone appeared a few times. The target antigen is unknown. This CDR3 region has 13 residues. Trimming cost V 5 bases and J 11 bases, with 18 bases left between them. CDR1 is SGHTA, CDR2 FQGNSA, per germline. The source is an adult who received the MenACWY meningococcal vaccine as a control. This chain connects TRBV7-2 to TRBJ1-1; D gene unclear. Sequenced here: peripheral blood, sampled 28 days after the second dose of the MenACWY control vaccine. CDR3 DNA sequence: TGTGCCAGCAGCGAAGGAGCGATACCGGGGGCTTTCTTT. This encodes CASSEGAIPGAFF.